A single sample gave rise to the 26 T cell receptor beta chains below, sequenced in a study of Graves' ophthalmopathy and Graves' hyperthyroidism. CDR3 regions of TCR beta were amplified from RNA transcripts. Second-round multiplex PCR came after first-round RT-PCR with HTBI primers. TCRdb analysed the multiplex PCR reads with MiXCR anew, one entry per CDR3 protein. The data show approximately 540,000 distinct CDR3 sequences, about 35% seen once. Sequencing used peripheral blood or thyroid tissue (not recorded which). These receptors came from an adult man with Graves' hyperthyroidism.

Remarks on this clonotype: At one boundary the junction diverges from the germline segment, which might be a read error. The chain carries TRBV7-3 and TRBJ1-1; D is possibly TRBD1 (5 bases). The CDR3 sequence is 15 residues long. The germline V gene has CDR1 SGHTA and CDR2 FQGTGA. The CDR3 sequence is CASSLGGRMNNEAFF. CDR3 coding DNA: TGTGCCAGCAGCTTAGGGGGGAGGATGAACAATGAAGCTTTCTTT.

The rearrangement joins TRBV2 to TRBJ1-1; 9 bases match TRBD1. This CDR3 has 14 residues. CDR1 and CDR2 (germline): SNHLY, FYNNEI. The V gene end was trimmed by 0 bases and the J gene end by 7 bases; junction bases not matched to a gene: 3. CDR3 DNA: TGTGCCAGCAGTGAAGCCCCGGACAGGGGTGAAGCTTTCTTT. Its translation is CASSEAPDRGEAFF.

This clonotype occurred a few times. The rearrangement uses TRBV20-1 and TRBJ1-1; D gene ambiguous. There are 14 residues in the CDR3. V lost 0 bases to trimming and J lost 1 base, with 9 bases between them. From germline, CDR1 is DFQATT and CDR2 SNEGSKA (reference sequence). The CDR3 loop is CSAREVNANTEAFF. The DNA for the CDR3 is TGCAGTGCTAGAGAGGTCAACGCGAACACTGAAGCTTTCTTT.

This clonotype was counted between two and nine times. The V and J genes are TRBV24-1 and TRBJ2-3; D possibly corresponds to TRBD1 (6 bases). Trimming took off 2 bases at V and 4 bases at J, with 9 bases between the two ends. The CDR3 runs to 14 residues. Germline loops: CDR1 KGHDR, CDR2 SFDVKD. CDR3 in amino acids: CATSDSSGADTQYF. CDR3 sequence (DNA): TGTGCCACCAGTGATTCGTCAGGGGCAGATACGCAGTATTTT.

This clonotype appeared many times. The chain is built from TRBV29-1 and TRBJ1-2; 8 bases are shared with TRBD1. Germline V gene lookup returns CDR1 SQVTM and CDR2 ANQGSEA. The CDR3 has 12 amino acids. Trimming cost V 6 bases and J 4 bases; bases outside gene matches: 4. This chain's CDR3 is CSVDRGGYGYTF. The CDR3 bases are TGCAGCGTCGACAGGGGCGGCTATGGCTACACCTTC.

This clonotype appeared a single time. The rearrangement uses TRBV5-1 and TRBJ2-2; TRBD2 aligns across 11 bases. The CDR3 spans 19 residues. Germline-derived CDR1 and CDR2 are SGHRS and YFSETQ. The V and J ends lost 0 bases and 7 bases, in that order; junction bases with no gene match: 14. CDR3 DNA sequence: TGCGCCAGCAGCTTGGCGGGGCTAGCGGGGGGCCTGCGCCACGGGGAGCTGTTTTTT. Translation gives CASSLAGLAGGLRHGELFF.

The gene calls are TRBV7-2 and TRBJ2-5; a possible D gene is TRBD2 (6 bases). This CDR3 region has 16 residues. V lost 7 bases to trimming and J lost 4 bases, with 22 bases between them. Germline loops: CDR1 SGHTA, CDR2 FQGNSA. DNA of the CDR3: TGTGCCAGCACAGGGCAGGCGGGACCCACCGTAGAGACCCAGTACTTC. Amino acids: CASTGQAGPTVETQYF.

This clonotype has ten or more counts. The V gene is TRBV5-1, the J gene TRBJ1-4; D call uncertain. Germline V gene lookup returns CDR1 SGHRS and CDR2 YFSETQ. There are 16 residues in the CDR3. V was pared by 4 bases and J by 0 bases, with 13 bases between. CDR3 coding DNA: TGCGCCAGCAGCCCCCTCGACGGTGCAACTAATGAAAAACTGTTTTTT. Its translation: CASSPLDGATNEKLFF.

In its sample, this clonotype was seen many times. The chain links TRBV7-9 to TRBJ2-2; D is unclear. The V and J ends lost 10 bases and 3 bases respectively, with 9 bases between them. There are 12 residues in the CDR3. Germline V gene lookup returns CDR1 SEHNR and CDR2 FQNEAQ (reference sequence). The CDR3 is CANPTDTGELFF. For the CDR3, the DNA is TGTGCCAACCCCACCGACACCGGGGAGCTGTTTTTT.

The chain uses TRBV15 and TRBJ2-1, with D unclear. The CDR3 runs to 13 residues. The germline CDR1 and CDR2 sequences are LNHNV and YYDKDF (reference sequence). V was clipped by 7 bases and J by 3 bases, with 10 bases between them. The CDR3 coding sequence is TGTGCCACCACGGCAGAGAGCTACAATGAGCAGTTCTTC. Translation gives CATTAESYNEQFF.

This clonotype has at least ten counts. The chain employs TRBV5-8 and TRBJ2-7; 10 positions match TRBD2. Germline CDR1 is SGHTS and CDR2 is YDEGEE. The CDR3 extends over 16 amino acids. The V segment lost 1 base and the J segment 5 bases; nucleotides outside the gene matches: 9. CDR3 nucleotide sequence: TGTGCCAGCAGCTTGCGGGGAGCGGGAGGGCCAAACGAGCAGTACTTC. It yields the protein CASSLRGAGGPNEQYF.

Notes on this clonotype: It is likely a read error, because the conserved phenylalanine at the end of the CDR3 is missing. The genes are TRBV10-3 and TRBJ1-1; TRBD1 is a possible D gene (6 bases). In germline, CDR1 is ENHRY, CDR2 SYGVKD. This CDR3 comprises 14 residues. CDR3 DNA sequence: TGTGCCAGCAGTTATGGACAGACGAACACTGAAGCTTTCCTT. Its translation: CASSYGQTNTEAFL.

The rearrangement links TRBV7-2 to TRBJ1-5; weak D call: TRBD1 (6 bases). Germline assignment: CDR1 SGHTA and CDR2 FQGNSA. V was trimmed by 10 bases and J by 6 bases, leaving 22 bases between them. The CDR3 extends over 15 amino acids. The CDR3 nucleotides read TGTGCCAACGGGGAGGGCGGGGGGCCGAGTCAGCCCCAGCATTTT. Its translation: CANGEGGGPSQPQHF. Filled out from reference TRBV7-2 and TRBJ1-5, the complete variable domain reads GAGVSQSPSNKVTEKGKDVELRCDPISGHTALYWYRQSLGQGLEFLIYFQGNSAPDKSGLPSDRFSAERTGGSVSTLTIQRTQQEDSAVYLCANGEGGGPSQPQHFGDGTRLSIL.

This chain uses TRBV10-3 with TRBJ2-7, with D possibly TRBD2 on 5 matching bases. The DNA end is a closer match to TRBJ2-1, so the J assignment may be wrong. From germline, CDR1 is ENHRY and CDR2 SYGVKD. The CDR3 has 15 residues. The CDR3 nucleotides read TGTGCCATCAGTGGTCTCGGGAAGGTAGTAAATGAGCAGTTCTTC. Translated: CAISGLGKVVNEQFF.

This chain's CDR3 is CSVRGIQETQYF. The CDR3 bases are TGCAGTGTACGGGGAATCCAAGAGACCCAGTACTTC. V is TRBV20-1 and J is TRBJ2-5; D might be TRBD2 (5 bases). Per germline, CDR1 DFQATT and CDR2 SNEGSKA (reference sequence). The CDR3 has 12 residues. V shed 7 bases and J shed 1 base, with 10 bases lying between them.

In its sample, this clonotype was seen many times. This chain joins TRBV11-2 and TRBJ2-3; D is unresolved. The germline V gene encodes CDR1 SGHAT and CDR2 FQNNGV. The CDR3 extends over 12 amino acids. The V gene lost 8 bases and the J gene lost 0 bases, with 6 bases spanning the gap. Here the CDR3 reads CASGYSTDTQYF. CDR3 in DNA: TGTGCCAGCGGCTATAGCACAGATACGCAGTATTTT.

This clonotype was recorded at least ten times. The V gene is TRBV12-3 or TRBV12-4, the J gene TRBJ1-1; D is ambiguous. V shed 3 bases and J shed 1 base, with 9 bases lying between them. This CDR3 is built from 14 residues. In DNA form, the CDR3 reads TGTGCCAGCAGTTTGCACAGCGCGAACACTGAAGCTTTCTTT. As protein: CASSLHSANTEAFF.

This clonotype was found many times. V gene TRBV13 combines with J gene TRBJ2-7; TRBD2 matches at 7 bases. This CDR3 is built from 14 residues. Germline-derived CDR1 and CDR2 are PRHDT and FYEKMQ (reference sequence). V lost 4 bases and J lost 1; bases outside the gene matches: 4. The CDR3 region has the DNA TGTGCCAGCAGCTCCAAGGGAGGGTCCTACGAGCAGTACTTC. It specifies CASSSKGGSYEQYF.

This clonotype was observed a handful of times. CDR3 residues: CAISGDTYNEQFF. CDR3 bases: TGTGCCATCAGTGGGGACACCTACAATGAGCAGTTCTTC. This sequence joins TRBV10-3 and TRBJ2-1, with a weak D call TRBD1 (6 bases). Looked up from germline, CDR1 is ENHRY and CDR2 is SYGVKD. This CDR3 contains 13 residues. V lost 4 bases and J 2 bases, leaving 6 bases between the germline ends.

The chain combines TRBV7-9 with TRBJ2-6; TRBD1 agrees at 9 bases. V gave up 8 bases and J gave up 2 bases; unmatched junction bases: 7. There are 16 residues in the CDR3. Germline CDR1 is SEHNR and CDR2 is FQNEAQ (reference sequence). The CDR3 protein is CASLDRGWPGANVLTF. DNA for the CDR3: TGTGCCAGCCTCGACAGGGGGTGGCCTGGGGCCAACGTCCTGACTTTC.

The sample holds many counts of this clonotype. The CDR3 DNA reads as TGTGCCAGCAGTCCTACAGGGGGTGGTCTCACTGAAGCTTTCTTT. Protein sequence: CASSPTGGGLTEAFF. The rearrangement uses TRBV12-3 or TRBV12-4 and TRBJ1-1, with 8 nucleotides matching TRBD1. V lost 5 bases, J lost 4 bases, and 9 bases stayed unmatched. CDR3 length: 15 residues.

At least ten counts were recorded for this clonotype. V is TRBV6-5 and J is TRBJ2-5; TRBD1 matches at 8 bases. Germline V gene sequence: CDR1 MNHEY, CDR2 SVGAGI. Trimming took 6 bases from V and 3 from J; bases not matched to a gene: 6. The length of the CDR3 is 14 residues. The CDR3 sequence: CASSPRGLEETQYF. The CDR3 DNA sequence: TGTGCCAGCAGCCCCAGGGGGCTAGAAGAGACCCAGTACTTC.

This clonotype was counted at least ten times. The rearrangement links TRBV12-3 or TRBV12-4 to TRBJ1-6; no clear D. Trimming took off 3 bases at V and 1 base at J, with 16 bases between the two ends. This CDR3 region has 18 residues. The CDR3 reads CASSFWAGGVSYNSPLHF. The DNA of the CDR3 is TGTGCCAGCAGTTTCTGGGCCGGCGGGGTGTCCTATAATTCACCCCTCCACTTT.

The V and J genes are TRBV7-3 and TRBJ2-7; D perhaps matches TRBD2 (6 bases). V was pared by 4 bases and J by 7 bases, with 20 bases between. This CDR3 comprises 15 residues. Germline CDR1 reads SGHTA; CDR2 reads FQGTGA. The CDR3 region is CASSWDGSSYNEQYF. In DNA, the CDR3 is TGTGCCAGCAGCTGGGACGGGAGCTCCTACAATGAGCAGTACTTC.

This clonotype was seen many times. The gene calls are TRBV2 and TRBJ1-3; the match to TRBD1 covers 7 bases. Unmatched junction bases numbered 5, after V lost 3 bases and J lost 0 bases. In germline, CDR1 is SNHLY, CDR2 FYNNEI. This CDR3 region has 16 residues. The CDR3 protein is CASSETGIFSGNTIYF. DNA of the CDR3: TGTGCCAGCAGTGAGACAGGGATATTCTCTGGAAACACCATATATTTT.

The V gene is TRBV28, the J gene TRBJ1-4, with no clear D. The CDR3 is 15 residues long. The ends were cut back, 3 bases at V and 5 bases at J, with 13 bases in the middle. Germline CDR1 is MDHEN and CDR2 is SYDVKM. The CDR3 region is CASSFEGQENEKLFF. The CDR3 region has the DNA TGTGCCAGCAGTTTTGAAGGGCAGGAGAATGAAAAACTGTTTTTT.